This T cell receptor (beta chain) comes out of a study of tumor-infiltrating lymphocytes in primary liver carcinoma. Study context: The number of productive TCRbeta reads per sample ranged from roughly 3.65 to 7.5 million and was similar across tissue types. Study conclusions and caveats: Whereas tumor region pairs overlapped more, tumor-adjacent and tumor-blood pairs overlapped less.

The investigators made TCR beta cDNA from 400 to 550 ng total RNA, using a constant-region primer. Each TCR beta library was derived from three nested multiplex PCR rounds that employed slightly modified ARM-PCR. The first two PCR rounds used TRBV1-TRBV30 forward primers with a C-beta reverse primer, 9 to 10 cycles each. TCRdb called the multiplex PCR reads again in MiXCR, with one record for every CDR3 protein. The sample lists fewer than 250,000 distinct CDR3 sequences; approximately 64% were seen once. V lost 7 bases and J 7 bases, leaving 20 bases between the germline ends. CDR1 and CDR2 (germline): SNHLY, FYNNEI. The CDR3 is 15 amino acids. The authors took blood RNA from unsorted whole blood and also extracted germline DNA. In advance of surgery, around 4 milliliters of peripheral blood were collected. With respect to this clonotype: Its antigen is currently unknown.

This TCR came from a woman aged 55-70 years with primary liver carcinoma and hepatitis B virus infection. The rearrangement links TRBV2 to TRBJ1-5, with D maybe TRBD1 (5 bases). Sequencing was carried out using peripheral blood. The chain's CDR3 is CASTWEGNNNQPQHF. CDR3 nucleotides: TGTGCCAGCACCTGGGAGGGGAATAACAACCAGCCCCAGCATTTT.